Listed below are T cell receptor beta chains from one sample, sequenced in a study of T cells after posttransplantation cyclophosphamide. Assay: immunoSEQ multiplex PCR; the TCRdb copy retains only in-frame clones and omits some. Of 19,000 or so clones detected, 95% to 99% appear once; the ten largest clones hold about 0.13%. The sequencing input was naive CD8+ T cells sorted from PBMCs. These receptor sequences come from a man in his forties in good health, CMV-negative, and a related stem cell transplant donor. Each CDR3 is given with its conserved first and last residue. The D gene is left open where the match is weak. Not all rows give a size; the values are once, few, many and, for expanded clones, a class.

len: 12
d_gene: NA
abundance: NA
j_gene: TRBJ2-1
v_gene: TRBV7-2
CDR3aa: CASSSEEDEQFF
CDR3nt: TGTGCCAGCAGCTCAGAGGAGGATGAGCAGTTCTTC

len: 13
d_gene: TRBD2
abundance: NA
j_gene: TRBJ2-7
v_gene: TRBV27
CDR3aa: CASGTSGSYEQYF
CDR3nt: TGTGCCAGTGGGACTAGCGGTTCCTACGAGCAGTACTTC

len: 16
d_gene: NA
abundance: NA
j_gene: TRBJ2-5
v_gene: TRBV28
CDR3aa: CASSFESGNYQETQYF
CDR3nt: TGTGCCAGCAGTTTCGAAAGCGGAAACTACCAAGAGACCCAGTACTTC

len: 15
d_gene: NA
abundance: NA
j_gene: TRBJ1-2
v_gene: TRBV4-2
CDR3aa: CASSQGAGSPYGYTF
CDR3nt: TGTGCCAGCAGCCAAGGCGCGGGGTCTCCCTATGGCTACACCTTC

len: 16
d_gene: TRBD1
abundance: NA
j_gene: TRBJ1-3
v_gene: TRBV6-1
CDR3aa: CASSGTTGGSGNTIYF
CDR3nt: TGTGCCAGCAGTGGAACTACAGGGGGCTCAGGAAACACCATATATTTT

len: 15
d_gene: TRBD2
abundance: NA
j_gene: TRBJ2-3
v_gene: TRBV7-9
CDR3aa: CASSLGLAGGYTQYF
CDR3nt: TGTGCCAGCAGCTTAGGCCTAGCGGGAGGTTATACGCAGTATTTT

len: 14
d_gene: TRBD1
abundance: NA
j_gene: TRBJ2-1
v_gene: TRBV7-8
CDR3aa: CASSSGTGGNEQFF
CDR3nt: TGTGCCAGCAGCTCCGGGACAGGGGGCAATGAGCAGTTCTTC

len: 14
d_gene: TRBD2
abundance: NA
j_gene: TRBJ2-7
v_gene: TRBV19
CDR3aa: CASSMRGTIYEQYF
CDR3nt: TGTGCCAGTAGTATGCGGGGGACCATCTACGAGCAGTACTTC

len: 16
d_gene: TRBD2
abundance: NA
j_gene: TRBJ2-7
v_gene: TRBV6-8
CDR3aa: CASRQASSGRLYEQYF
CDR3nt: TGTGCCAGCAGACAAGCATCTAGCGGGAGGCTCTACGAGCAGTACTTC

len: 15
d_gene: NA
abundance: NA
j_gene: TRBJ2-3
v_gene: TRBV7-9
CDR3aa: CASSLVGGSLSTQYF
CDR3nt: TGTGCCAGCAGCTTAGTGGGGGGAAGTTTGTCTACGCAGTATTTT

len: 15
d_gene: NA
abundance: NA
j_gene: TRBJ2-7
v_gene: TRBV9
CDR3aa: CASSPSAGPIYEQYF
CDR3nt: TGTGCCAGCAGCCCCTCGGCAGGGCCGATCTACGAGCAGTACTTC

len: 15
d_gene: NA
abundance: once
j_gene: TRBJ1-4
v_gene: TRBV7-9
CDR3aa: CASSREGGVGEKLFF
CDR3nt: TGTGCCAGCAGCCGGGAGGGGGGCGTCGGTGAAAAACTGTTTTTT

len: 15
d_gene: NA
abundance: once
j_gene: TRBJ2-6
v_gene: TRBV28
CDR3aa: CASSLASSGANVLTF
CDR3nt: TGTGCCAGCAGTTTAGCCAGCTCTGGGGCCAACGTCCTGACTTTC

len: 14
d_gene: NA
abundance: NA
j_gene: TRBJ2-5
v_gene: TRBV7-6
CDR3aa: CASSSNILEETQYF
CDR3nt: TGTGCCAGCAGCTCCAACATCCTCGAAGAGACCCAGTACTTC

len: 14
d_gene: TRBD1
abundance: NA
j_gene: TRBJ2-7
v_gene: TRBV6-6
CDR3aa: CASSPDRGSYEQYF
CDR3nt: TGTGCCAGCAGCCCGGACAGGGGATCCTACGAGCAGTACTTC

len: 13
d_gene: NA
abundance: NA
j_gene: TRBJ1-2
v_gene: TRBV7-3
CDR3aa: CASSLGDGSGYTF
CDR3nt: TGTGCCAGCAGCTTAGGAGACGGGTCTGGCTACACCTTC

len: 12
d_gene: NA
abundance: NA
j_gene: TRBJ2-7
v_gene: TRBV5-6
CDR3aa: CASSLDSLEQYF
CDR3nt: TGTGCCAGCAGCTTGGACAGCCTCGAGCAGTACTTC

len: 15
d_gene: TRBD2
abundance: NA
j_gene: TRBJ2-7
v_gene: TRBV28
CDR3aa: CASSPRTSGGYEQYF
CDR3nt: TGTGCCAGCAGCCCTAGGACTAGCGGGGGTTACGAGCAGTACTTC

len: 13
d_gene: TRBD2
abundance: NA
j_gene: TRBJ2-1
v_gene: TRBV28
CDR3aa: CASSLAGGNEQFF
CDR3nt: TGTGCCAGCAGTTTGGCGGGAGGGAATGAGCAGTTCTTC

len: 16
d_gene: TRBD2
abundance: NA
j_gene: TRBJ2-1
v_gene: TRBV6-5
CDR3aa: CASSSGTSGTYNEQLF
CDR3nt: TGTGCCAGCAGTTCAGGGACTAGCGGGACCTACAATGAGCAGCTCTTC

len: 14
d_gene: NA
abundance: NA
j_gene: TRBJ2-7
v_gene: TRBV5-1
CDR3aa: CASSLRTPVGEQYF
CDR3nt: TGCGCCAGCAGCTTGAGGACACCCGTCGGCGAGCAGTACTTC

len: 15
d_gene: NA
abundance: NA
j_gene: TRBJ2-6
v_gene: TRBV28
CDR3aa: CASSGGTPGANVLTF
CDR3nt: TGTGCCAGCAGTGGAGGGACTCCTGGGGCCAACGTCCTGACTTTC

len: 16
d_gene: TRBD2
abundance: NA
j_gene: TRBJ2-7
v_gene: TRBV27
CDR3aa: CASSLETGGSRAEQYF
CDR3nt: TGTGCCAGCAGTTTAGAGACGGGCGGGAGTAGGGCCGAGCAGTACTTC

len: 14
d_gene: TRBD1
abundance: NA
j_gene: TRBJ2-5
v_gene: TRBV10-3
CDR3aa: CAISDADRDETQYF
CDR3nt: TGTGCCATCAGTGATGCGGACAGGGACGAGACCCAGTACTTC

len: 15
d_gene: TRBD1
abundance: NA
j_gene: TRBJ2-7
v_gene: TRBV27
CDR3aa: CASSPDRESSYEQYF
CDR3nt: TGTGCCAGCAGCCCAGACAGGGAAAGTTCCTACGAGCAGTACTTC

len: 15
d_gene: NA
abundance: NA
j_gene: TRBJ2-1
v_gene: TRBV6-1
CDR3aa: CASSEGQSSYNEQFF
CDR3nt: TGTGCCAGCAGTGAAGGACAGAGCTCCTACAATGAGCAGTTCTTC

len: 15
d_gene: TRBD2
abundance: NA
j_gene: TRBJ2-1
v_gene: TRBV7-2
CDR3aa: CASSLAGLARIEQFF
CDR3nt: TGTGCCAGCAGCTTAGCGGGACTAGCGAGAATTGAGCAGTTCTTC

len: 15
d_gene: NA
abundance: NA
j_gene: TRBJ2-6
v_gene: TRBV7-3
CDR3aa: CASSDSLSGTNVLTF
CDR3nt: TGTGCCAGCTCAGACAGTCTCTCTGGGACCAACGTCCTGACTTTC

len: 16
d_gene: TRBD2
abundance: NA
j_gene: TRBJ2-4
v_gene: TRBV9
CDR3aa: CASSSSGLAAKNIQYF
CDR3nt: TGTGCCAGCAGCTCCTCGGGACTAGCGGCTAAAAACATTCAGTACTTC

len: 13
d_gene: NA
abundance: NA
j_gene: TRBJ2-1
v_gene: TRBV29-1
CDR3aa: CSVEDQTGWEQFF
CDR3nt: TGCAGCGTTGAAGATCAAACGGGGTGGGAGCAGTTCTTC

len: 14
d_gene: TRBD2
abundance: NA
j_gene: TRBJ2-7
v_gene: TRBV19
CDR3aa: CASSTGLADYEQYF
CDR3nt: TGTGCCAGTAGTACGGGACTAGCGGACTACGAGCAGTACTTC

len: 15
d_gene: TRBD2
abundance: NA
j_gene: TRBJ2-7
v_gene: TRBV28
CDR3aa: CASSLGAGGPYEQYF
CDR3nt: TGTGCCAGCAGTTTGGGGGCGGGGGGGCCCTACGAGCAGTACTTC

len: 17
d_gene: NA
abundance: NA
j_gene: TRBJ2-5
v_gene: TRBV5-4
CDR3aa: CASSSFGRTVYQETQYF
CDR3nt: TGTGCCAGCAGCTCGTTCGGGAGGACAGTTTACCAAGAGACCCAGTACTTC

len: 11
d_gene: NA
abundance: NA
j_gene: TRBJ2-5
v_gene: TRBV6-1
CDR3aa: CASTQAETQYF
CDR3nt: TGTGCCAGCACTCAGGCGGAGACCCAGTACTTC

len: 11
d_gene: NA
abundance: NA
j_gene: TRBJ2-1
v_gene: TRBV6-5
CDR3aa: CASTTHNEQFF
CDR3nt: TGTGCCAGCACTACGCACAATGAGCAGTTCTTC

len: 15
d_gene: TRBD2
abundance: NA
j_gene: TRBJ2-3
v_gene: TRBV29-1
CDR3aa: CSAPGLAVSTDTQYF
CDR3nt: TGCAGCGCCCCGGGACTAGCGGTCAGCACAGATACGCAGTATTTT

len: 15
d_gene: NA
abundance: NA
j_gene: TRBJ2-1
v_gene: TRBV27
CDR3aa: CASRRDSRAVNEQFF
CDR3nt: TGTGCCAGCAGGAGGGACTCCAGGGCTGTGAATGAGCAGTTCTTC

len: 15
d_gene: TRBD2
abundance: NA
j_gene: TRBJ2-1
v_gene: TRBV19
CDR3aa: CASTLGLAAYNEQFF
CDR3nt: TGTGCCAGTACCCTGGGACTAGCGGCCTACAATGAGCAGTTCTTC

len: 11
d_gene: NA
abundance: NA
j_gene: TRBJ2-7
v_gene: TRBV25-1
CDR3aa: CASSELGEIYF
CDR3nt: TGTGCCAGCAGTGAATTAGGGGAAATATACTTC

len: 14
d_gene: TRBD2
abundance: NA
j_gene: TRBJ2-7
v_gene: TRBV6-6
CDR3aa: CASSLGTSVYEQYF
CDR3nt: TGTGCCAGCAGTCTCGGGACTAGCGTCTACGAGCAGTACTTC

len: 11
d_gene: TRBD1
abundance: NA
j_gene: TRBJ1-1
v_gene: TRBV19
CDR3aa: CATFRGPEAFF
CDR3nt: TGTGCCACCTTTAGGGGGCCTGAAGCTTTCTTT

len: 13
d_gene: TRBD2
abundance: NA
j_gene: TRBJ2-5
v_gene: TRBV6-5
CDR3aa: CASSQLAGETQYF
CDR3nt: TGTGCCAGCAGTCAACTAGCGGGAGAGACCCAGTACTTC